This TCR beta chain was documented in a study of regulatory T cells in long-lasting Graves disease. Turning to the study itself: Duration of antithyroid drug therapy among newly diagnosed Graves' patients was under 3 months.

Concerning this clonotype itself: What it recognizes is unknown.

The sample's time point: newly diagnosed GD, antithyroid drugs for less than 3 months. The TCR library was made from RNA extracted from PBMCs. Whole-study findings and limits: Persistent Graves' patients had lower TCR diversity than newly diagnosed ones.

Library construction for TCR beta used iRepertoire HTBI primers and Arm-PCR of CDR3 regions. One entry per CDR3 protein results from TCRdb running MiXCR on the multiplex PCR reads. The sample holds almost 450,000 distinct CDR3 sequences, 16% seen once. The CDR3 is 15 residues long. V gave up 9 bases and J gave up 5 bases, with 21 bases separating them. The sample was also linked to a second study, of T cells in Graves' hyperthyroidism and ophthalmopathy.

This chain connects TRBV12-3 or TRBV12-4 to TRBJ2-3; perhaps D is TRBD1 or TRBD2 (5 bases each). The TCR sequence derives from a woman in her twenties or thirties with Graves disease. The sample consisted of peripheral blood mononuclear cells (PBMCs), taken at new diagnosis, from a patient treated with antithyroid drugs. The CDR3: CASSRDPGGGDTQYF. CDR3 sequence (DNA): TGTGCCAGTTCCCGGGACCCCGGCGGCGGAGATACGCAGTATTTT.